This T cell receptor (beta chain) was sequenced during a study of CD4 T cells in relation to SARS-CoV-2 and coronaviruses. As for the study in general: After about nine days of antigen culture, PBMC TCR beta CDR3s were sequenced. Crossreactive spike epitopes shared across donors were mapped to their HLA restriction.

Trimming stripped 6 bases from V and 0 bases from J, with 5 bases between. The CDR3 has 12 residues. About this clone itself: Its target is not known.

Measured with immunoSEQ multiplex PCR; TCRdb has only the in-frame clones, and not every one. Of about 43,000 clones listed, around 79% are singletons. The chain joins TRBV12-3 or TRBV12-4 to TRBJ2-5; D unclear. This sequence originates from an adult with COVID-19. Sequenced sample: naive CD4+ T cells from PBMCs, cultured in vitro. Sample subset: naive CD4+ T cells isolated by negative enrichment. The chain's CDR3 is CASRDNQETQYF. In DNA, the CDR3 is TGTGCCAGCAGAGACAACCAAGAGACCCAGTACTTC.